One sample yielded the 28 T cell receptor beta chains listed below, sequenced in a study of shared clonotypes between healthy human individuals. Clones were read by immunoSEQ multiplex PCR, and TCRdb kept only the in-frame ones, dropping some. The sample lists more than 450,000 clones, 60% to 85% seen once, with around 13% in the top ten. What was sequenced was PBMCs. Source of these receptors: a woman aged 40 to 55 in good health. Some clones in this sample may be carry-over from other donors' samples.

The rearrangement links TRBV4-3 to TRBJ2-2; the match to TRBD1 covers 8 bases. The J segment lost 4 bases and the V segment lost 0 bases, leaving 7 bases of the junction unmatched. This CDR3 is built from 17 residues. Germline-derived CDR1 and CDR2 are LGHNA and YSLEER. This CDR3 is CASSQDPPGGVTGELFF. CDR3 nucleotide sequence: TGCGCCAGCAGCCAAGATCCCCCAGGGGGCGTCACCGGGGAGCTGTTTTTT.

A single count supports this clone. V and J are TRBV7-8 and TRBJ2-3; TRBD2 agrees at 8 bases. Losses at the gene ends were 5 bases for V and 0 bases for J; bases not matched to a gene: 10. CDR1 and CDR2 (germline): SGHVS, FQNEAQ. This CDR3 has 17 amino acids. CDR3 DNA: TGTGCCAGCAGCCCGCACCTCTTAGCGGGGAGCACAGATACGCAGTATTTT. Its translation is CASSPHLLAGSTDTQYF. Full variable domain (remainder filled in from reference TRBV7-8 and TRBJ2-3): GAGVSQSPRYKVAKRGQDVALRCDPISGHVSLFWYQQALGQGPEFLTYFQNEAQLDKSGLPSDRFFAERPEGSVSTLKIQRTQQEDSAVYLCASSPHLLAGSTDTQYFGPGTRLTVL.

V and J are TRBV27 and TRBJ2-3; 7 nucleotides align to TRBD2. CDR1 and CDR2 from the germline V gene are MNHEY and SMNVEV (reference sequence). Unmatched junction bases numbered 11, after V lost 4 bases and J lost 4 bases. The CDR3 has 16 residues. CDR3: CASSSPATRGADTQYF. The DNA of the CDR3 is TGTGCCAGCAGTTCCCCGGCCACCCGGGGGGCAGATACGCAGTATTTT.

This clone was seen only a few times. The chain joins TRBV9 to TRBJ1-2; 8 nucleotides match TRBD1. Per germline, CDR1 SGDLS and CDR2 YYNGEE. The CDR3 sequence is 16 residues long. With 0 bases clipped from V and 4 bases from J, the junction kept 8 bases outside the gene matches. CDR3 loop: CASSVASQGAPYGYTF. CDR3 nucleotides: TGTGCCAGCAGCGTAGCCTCTCAGGGGGCACCCTATGGCTACACCTTC.

The chain employs TRBV11-2 and TRBJ2-1; 8 positions match TRBD1. V trimming: 1 base; J trimming: 10 bases; junction bases outside the gene matches: 6. The CDR3 contains 14 residues. Germline assignment: CDR1 SGHAT and CDR2 FQNNGV. CDR3 DNA: TGTGCCAGCAGCTTAGCCCACAGGGGGAGGGAGCAGTTCTTC. Translated, it gives CASSLAHRGREQFF.

This chain joins TRBV6-1 and TRBJ2-1; TRBD2 aligns across 10 bases. The V and J ends lost 2 bases and 7 bases, in that order; junction bases with no gene match: 5. The CDR3 totals 15 residues. Per germline, CDR1 MNHNS and CDR2 SASEGT. The CDR3 DNA follows: TGTGCCAGCAGTGAAAACGGTAGCGGGAGGAATGAGCAGTTCTTC. As protein: CASSENGSGRNEQFF.

The rearrangement links TRBV9 to TRBJ2-5; TRBD1 or TRBD2 may be the D gene (6 bases each). Trimming stripped 0 bases from V and 1 base from J, with 10 bases between. From germline, CDR1 is SGDLS and CDR2 YYNGEE. The CDR3 runs 15 residues. CDR3 nucleotides: TGTGCCAGCAGCGTAGGAGGGGGGTTCCAAGAGACCCAGTACTTC. Translation: CASSVGGGFQETQYF. Drawing the rest from reference TRBV9 and TRBJ2-5, the complete variable domain is DSGVTQTPKHLITATGQRVTLRCSPRSGDLSVYWYQQSLDQGLQFLIQYYNGEERAKGNILERFSAQQFPDLHSELNLSSLELGDSALYFCASSVGGGFQETQYFGPGTRLLVL.

This chain links TRBV27 with TRBJ2-7; no clear D gene. V was clipped by 0 bases and J by 6 bases, with 12 bases between them. The CDR3 totals 14 residues. Germline V lookup: CDR1 MNHEY, CDR2 SMNVEV (reference sequence). The chain's CDR3 is CASSLSGTPPEQYF. The DNA for the CDR3 is TGTGCCAGCAGTTTATCGGGAACCCCCCCCGAGCAGTACTTC.

V gene TRBV18 combines with J gene TRBJ2-3; weak D call: TRBD1 (6 bases). Germline loops: CDR1 KGHSH, CDR2 LQKENI. Between the trimmed V and J ends, which lost 5 bases and 6 bases, there was a span of 9 bases. This CDR3 comprises 12 residues. The CDR3, as DNA: TGTGCCAGCTCAGGTGACAGGGATACGCAGTATTTT. Protein sequence: CASSGDRDTQYF.

The chain couples TRBV6-6 to TRBJ2-1; 7 positions agree with TRBD2. V gave up 2 bases and J gave up 6 bases; unmatched junction bases: 7. Germline-derived CDR1 and CDR2 are MNHNY and SVGAGI (reference sequence). This CDR3 has 15 residues. The CDR3 sequence is CASSYVASGVNEQFF. In DNA form, the CDR3 reads TGTGCCAGCAGTTACGTGGCTAGCGGAGTCAATGAGCAGTTCTTC.

V is TRBV11-2 and J is TRBJ2-7, with D possibly being TRBD2 (5 bases). CDR1 and CDR2 from the germline V gene are SGHAT and FQNNGV. The V end lost 1 base, the J end lost 3 bases, and 13 bases lay between the germline ends. This CDR3 is 15 amino acids long. The CDR3 bases are TGTGCCAGCAGCTTAGGGTCTAGCCCGGGCTACGAGCAGTACTTC. Amino acids: CASSLGSSPGYEQYF.

The chain's CDR3 is CATQRLAGETQYF. The CDR3 DNA sequence: TGCGCCACCCAGAGACTAGCGGGAGAGACCCAGTACTTC. The chain links TRBV10-1 to TRBJ2-5, with TRBD2 identical over 10 bases. The CDR3 loop spans 13 amino acids. Germline CDR1 and CDR2: WNHNN and SYGVQD (reference sequence). The trim removed 10 bases at V and 4 bases at J, leaving 6 bases unmatched.

This chain links TRBV28 with TRBJ1-1; D remains ambiguous. Between the trimmed V and J ends, which lost 6 bases and 1 base, there was a span of 6 bases. The CDR3 sequence is 12 residues long. In germline, CDR1 is MDHEN, CDR2 SYDVKM. The DNA of the CDR3 is TGTGCCAGCAGGATGGGGAACACTGAAGCTTTCTTT. It translates to CASRMGNTEAFF.

This chain connects TRBV5-4 to TRBJ2-4; D may be TRBD1 (5 bases). The CDR3 covers 13 residues. Germline values: CDR1 SGHNT, CDR2 YYREEE (reference sequence). V lost 1 base and J lost 8, with 10 bases in between. The CDR3 coding sequence is TGTGCCAGCAGCTTGCAGGGTGTGCACATTCAGTACTTC. Translating gives CASSLQGVHIQYF.

This clone was seen just once. A read error may be the cause here, since a much bigger clone is one base away. The chain couples TRBV27 to TRBJ1-4, with D unclear. Germline CDR1 MNHEY, CDR2 SMNVEV (reference sequence). The CDR3 extends over 16 amino acids. V lost 7 bases and J 6 bases, leaving 21 bases between the germline ends. The CDR3 sequence: CASTLWAAGIDEKLFF. The CDR3 region has the DNA TGTGCCAGCACTCTTTGGGCAGCGGGAATAGATGAAAAACTGTTTTTT.

The chain is built from TRBV6-1 and TRBJ2-7, with 10 bases lining up with TRBD1. The CDR3 is made up of 15 amino acids. Germline assignment: CDR1 MNHNS and CDR2 SASEGT. The V segment lost 5 bases and the J segment 5 bases; nucleotides outside the gene matches: 9. CDR3 loop: CASSLRTGGYDEQYF. CDR3 sequence (DNA): TGTGCCAGCAGTCTCCGGACAGGGGGATACGACGAGCAGTACTTC.

Details on this clone: A much larger clone differs by one base, so this may be a read error. The chain has TRBV4-3 and TRBJ2-7; tentative D call: TRBD1 (5 bases). Germline V gives CDR1 LGHNA, CDR2 YSLEER. This CDR3 is built from 16 residues. V dropped 1 base and J dropped 3 bases, with 16 bases sitting between them. CDR3 nucleotides: TGCGCCAGCAGCCAAGTCAGGTGGGGCGACCGCTACGAGCAGTACTTC. Its translation is CASSQVRWGDRYEQYF.

The genes are TRBV29-1 and TRBJ2-3, with TRBD2 matching over 11 bases. The CDR3 covers 14 residues. The ends lost 7 bases at V and 7 bases at J; junction bases unmatched: 10. Germline V gives CDR1 SQVTM, CDR2 ANQGSEA. In DNA form, the CDR3 reads TGCAGCGGTGTCCTAGCGGGAGGCTCCCATACGCAGTATTTT. This gives the protein CSGVLAGGSHTQYF.

The chain is built from TRBV6-1 and TRBJ2-1; 9 bases fit TRBD2. V gave up 0 bases and J gave up 4 bases; unmatched junction bases: 1. This CDR3 region has 15 residues. The V gene's germline CDR1 is MNHNS and CDR2 SASEGT. The CDR3 DNA reads TGTGCCAGCAGTGAAGCGCTAGCGGGGTACAATGAGCAGTTCTTC. As protein: CASSEALAGYNEQFF.

The rearrangement links TRBV7-3 to TRBJ1-1; D unclear. This CDR3 comprises 13 residues. Germline CDR1 and CDR2: SGHTA and FQGTGA. The V end lost 2 bases, the J end lost 2 bases, and 6 bases lay between the germline ends. The CDR3 DNA reads TGTGCCAGCAGCTTAGAGCTTAACACTGAAGCTTTCTTT. The encoded protein is CASSLELNTEAFF.

The chain is built from TRBV5-6 and TRBJ2-7, with 12 bases lining up with TRBD1. Trimming took 4 bases from V and 7 from J; bases not matched to a gene: 6. Germline CDR1 and CDR2: SGHDT and YYEEEE. The CDR3 consists of 14 residues. The CDR3, as DNA: TGTGCCAGCAGCGGGGACAGGGGGCTCGGTGAGCAGTACTTC. This sequence encodes CASSGDRGLGEQYF.

The J gene is TRBJ1-1, the V gene TRBV6-6; TRBD1 is a possible D gene (6 bases). The germline V gene encodes CDR1 MNHNY and CDR2 SVGAGI (reference sequence). Trimming pared 2 bases from V and 3 bases from J, leaving 7 bases between. This CDR3 is 13 amino acids long. In DNA form, the CDR3 reads TGTGCCAGCAGTTACAGGACAGACACTGAAGCTTTCTTT. Residues: CASSYRTDTEAFF.

The rearrangement links TRBV19 to TRBJ2-5, with a tentative D call TRBD2 (6 bases). Germline V CDR1 and CDR2: LNHDA, SQIVND (reference sequence). With 3 bases removed from V and 2 bases from J, the gap between germline ends came to 16 bases. This CDR3 comprises 16 residues. Written as DNA, the CDR3 is TGTGCCAGTAGTATGGCGGGGACTGGGAGACAAGAGACCCAGTACTTC. It specifies CASSMAGTGRQETQYF.

This clone was counted many times. The chain is built from TRBV19 and TRBJ1-5, with unresolved D. Germline V lookup: CDR1 LNHDA, CDR2 SQIVND (reference sequence). Trimming stripped 4 bases from V and 0 bases from J, with 10 bases between. This CDR3 has 15 amino acids. Here the CDR3 DNA reads TGTGCCAGTAGTACGCCCCAAGGTAGCAATCAGCCCCAGCATTTT. This sequence encodes CASSTPQGSNQPQHF.

This rearrangement joins TRBV28 to TRBJ2-7; 7 nucleotides match TRBD1. V lost 6 bases and J lost 1; bases outside the gene matches: 9. Germline V lookup: CDR1 MDHEN, CDR2 SYDVKM. This CDR3 region has 15 residues. Written as DNA, the CDR3 is TGTGCCAGCAGCCCCGACAGGGCCCGATCCTACGAGCAGTACTTC. Translated: CASSPDRARSYEQYF. The variable domain in full, completed from reference TRBV28 and TRBJ2-7, reads DVKVTQSSRYLVKRTGEKVFLECVQDMDHENMFWYRQDPGLGLRLIYFSYDVKMKEKGDIPEGYSVSREKKERFSLILESASTNQTSMYLCASSPDRARSYEQYFGPGTRLTVT.

This clone appeared many times. The chain combines TRBV30 with TRBJ2-2, with TRBD2 matching over 11 bases. Germline trimming cut 7 bases from V and 5 bases from J; bases unmatched to any gene: 6. The CDR3 extends over 14 amino acids. Germline CDR1 is GTSNPN and CDR2 is SVGIG (reference sequence). The CDR3 here is CASLRLAGTGELFF. The CDR3 DNA reads as TGTGCCTCCCTCCGACTAGCGGGAACCGGGGAGCTGTTTTTT. Supplemented by reference TRBV30 and TRBJ2-2, the full variable domain reads SQTIHQWPATLVQPVGSPLSLECTVEGTSNPNLYWYRQAAGRGLQLLFYSVGIGQISSEVPQNLSASRPQDRQFILSSKKLLLSDSGFYLCASLRLAGTGELFFGEGSRLTVL.

V gene TRBV5-5 combines with J gene TRBJ1-2, with D possibly matching TRBD1 (6 bases). There are 15 residues in the CDR3. The V end lost 0 bases, the J end lost 2 bases, and 11 bases lay between the germline ends. From germline, CDR1 is SGHKS and CDR2 YYEKEE (reference sequence). The CDR3 loop is CASSLEAGENYGYTF. The CDR3 nucleotides are TGTGCCAGCAGCTTGGAGGCAGGGGAAAACTATGGCTACACCTTC.

The rearrangement joins TRBV11-2 to TRBJ2-7; 8 positions agree with TRBD2. Per the germline V gene, CDR1 is SGHAT and CDR2 is FQNNGV. J was trimmed by 4 bases and V by 5 bases; bases with no gene match: 4. This CDR3 is 13 amino acids long. Here the CDR3 reads CASSLRGGYEQYF. DNA for the CDR3: TGTGCCAGCAGCCTTCGGGGGGGTTACGAGCAGTACTTC.